The following is a T cell receptor beta chain sequence with its context. One base away lies a much larger clone, so this may be a sequencing read error. Lactation, pregnancy, other autoimmune disease or uncontrolled infection excluded patients. In making diagnoses, clinical symptoms, serum thyroxine and TRAb, thyroid ultrasound and orbital computed tomography were all used. The length of the CDR3 is 16 residues. Germline V gene sequence: CDR1 MNHEY, CDR2 SVGAGI. This record comes from a study of T cells in Graves' hyperthyroidism and ophthalmopathy. RNA transcripts gave rise to amplified TCR beta CDR3 regions. The HTBI primer set drove a first-round RT-PCR of the TCR CDR3. A single record per CDR3 protein comes from TCRdb applying MiXCR to the multiplex PCR reads. The table lists over 450,000 distinct CDR3 sequences, roughly 17% of them singletons.

V is TRBV6-5 and J is TRBJ1-1, with a weak D call TRBD1 (6 bases). Input material: blood. This TCR was recovered from a young woman with Graves' ophthalmopathy. Here the CDR3 DNA reads TGTACCAGCAGTTACGGGCCCGACAGGCCGAACACTGAAGCTTTCTTT. It encodes CTSSYGPDRPNTEAFF.